A selection of T cell receptor beta chains follows, all from one sample in a study of T-cell reconstitution after alpha-beta-depleted transplantation in children. TCRdb itself ran the PCR reads through MiXCR, one entry per CDR3 protein. The table records some 190,000 distinct CDR3 sequences, roughly 11% of them present only once. The sequenced sample was PBMCs, obtained before TCRalphabeta/CD19-depleted stem cell transplant. The receptors shown here come from a boy under 10 years old with acute myeloid leukemia, due to receive a stem cell transplant. CDR3s include the opening cysteine and the closing phenylalanine or tryptophan. The D gene is left open where the match is weak. Clone sizes are given selectively: once, few, many, or a class where the clone is expanded.

cdr3_aa cdr3_nt cdr3_length v_call clone_size j_call d_call
CASSSPGSSYEQYF TGTGCCAGCAGTTCCCCCGGGAGCTCCTACGAGCAGTACTTC 14 TRBV12-3/TRBV12-4 many TRBJ2-7 NA
CSPGRTSGFYEQYF TGCAGTCCCGGAAGGACTAGCGGGTTCTACGAGCAGTACTTC 14 TRBV20-1 many TRBJ2-7 TRBD2
CASSLAGQGTDTQYF TGTGCCAGCAGTTTAGCAGGACAAGGCACAGATACGCAGTATTTT 15 TRBV12-3/TRBV12-4 many TRBJ2-3 NA
CASLRDSSYNEQFF TGCGCCAGCCTCCGGGACAGCTCCTACAATGAGCAGTTCTTC 14 TRBV5-1 many TRBJ2-1 TRBD1
CASSQAMDTQYF TGCGCCAGCAGCCAAGCCATGGATACGCAGTATTTT 12 TRBV4-1 few TRBJ2-3 NA
CASSSTVQERTQYF TGTGCCAGCAGTTCGACCGTTCAGGAGAGGACCCAGTACTTC 14 TRBV12-3/TRBV12-4 many TRBJ2-5 NA
CASSGDPLATSSYEQYF TGCGCCAGCAGCGGCGACCCACTAGCGACCAGCTCCTACGAGCAGTACTTC 17 TRBV5-1 many TRBJ2-7 TRBD2
CASLILSYNEQFF TGTGCCAGCCTGATCCTCTCCTACAATGAGCAGTTCTTC 13 TRBV12-3/TRBV12-4 many TRBJ2-1 NA
CASSRTGGANVLTF TGTGCCAGTAGTAGAACAGGGGGGGCCAACGTCCTGACTTTC 14 TRBV19 NA TRBJ2-6 NA
CASSQMGARVEGQETQYF TGTGCCAGCAGCCAAATGGGGGCCAGAGTGGAGGGACAAGAGACCCAGTACTTC 18 TRBV4-2 many TRBJ2-5 NA
CASSPSRQGAYTGELFF TGTGCCAGCAGCCCGAGCCGACAGGGGGCCTACACCGGGGAGCTGTTTTTT 17 TRBV5-4 many TRBJ2-2 TRBD1
CASSYSGREDAPYNEQFF TGTGCCAGCAGTTACTCGGGACGGGAGGACGCTCCATACAATGAGCAGTTCTTC 18 TRBV6-5 many TRBJ2-1 TRBD2
CASSQDLELGLAKNIQYF TGTGCCAGCAGCCAAGATCTGGAGTTGGGTTTAGCCAAAAACATTCAGTACTTC 18 TRBV4-2 many TRBJ2-4 NA
CASSLTGPNEQFF TGTGCCAGCAGCTTAACTGGTCCGAATGAGCAGTTCTTC 13 TRBV11-2 many TRBJ2-1 NA
CASSQDPPFPGTRSGGDTQYF TGTGCCAGCAGCCAAGATCCCCCGTTTCCCGGGACTAGATCCGGAGGGGATACGCAGTATTTT 21 TRBV14 many TRBJ2-3 TRBD2
CASSEGGSDTQYF TGCGCCAGCAGCGAGGGTGGTTCAGATACGCAGTATTTT 13 TRBV5-1 many TRBJ2-3 NA
CASKVPGASTDTQYF TGTGCCAGCAAGGTCCCGGGGGCAAGCACAGATACGCAGTATTTT 15 TRBV28 many TRBJ2-3 NA
CSARDQIAGKETQYF TGCAGTGCTAGAGATCAGATAGCCGGGAAAGAGACCCAGTACTTC 15 TRBV20-1 few TRBJ2-5 NA
CASSPHEQETQYF TGTGCCAGCAGCCCCCACGAGCAAGAGACCCAGTACTTC 13 TRBV9 many TRBJ2-5 NA
CASSLGWDRGTTEAFF TGTGCCAGCAGTTTGGGGTGGGACAGGGGAACAACTGAAGCTTTCTTT 16 TRBV12-3/TRBV12-4 many TRBJ1-1 TRBD1
CASSSRGQGLGEKLFF TGTGCCAGCAGCTCGAGGGGGCAGGGCTTGGGTGAAAAACTGTTTTTT 16 TRBV28 many TRBJ1-4 TRBD1
CASSQAGGVNEQYF TGCGCCAGCAGCCAAGCGGGAGGTGTTAACGAGCAGTACTTC 14 TRBV4-1 many TRBJ2-7 TRBD2
CASSSGTSGEQETQYF TGTGCCAGCAGTTCGGGGACTAGCGGGGAACAAGAGACCCAGTACTTC 16 TRBV11-3 many TRBJ2-5 TRBD2
CASSQDGQHNSPLHF TGTGCCAGCAGCCAAGACGGACAACATAATTCACCCCTCCACTTT 15 TRBV3-1 many TRBJ1-6 NA
CASSRGVAGGHNEQFF TGTGCCAGCAGTCGGGGGGTAGCGGGGGGCCACAATGAGCAGTTCTTC 16 TRBV27 many TRBJ2-1 TRBD2
CASSESLAEQFF TGCGCCAGCAGTGAGTCGTTAGCCGAGCAGTTCTTC 12 TRBV10-1 NA TRBJ2-1 NA
CASSVFLPDRGPREQYF TGCGCCAGCAGCGTATTTTTACCGGACAGGGGGCCCCGGGAGCAGTACTTC 17 TRBV5-1 many TRBJ2-7 TRBD1
CSAGRGQNIQYF TGCAGTGCTGGAAGGGGACAAAACATTCAGTACTTC 12 TRBV20-1 many TRBJ2-4 NA